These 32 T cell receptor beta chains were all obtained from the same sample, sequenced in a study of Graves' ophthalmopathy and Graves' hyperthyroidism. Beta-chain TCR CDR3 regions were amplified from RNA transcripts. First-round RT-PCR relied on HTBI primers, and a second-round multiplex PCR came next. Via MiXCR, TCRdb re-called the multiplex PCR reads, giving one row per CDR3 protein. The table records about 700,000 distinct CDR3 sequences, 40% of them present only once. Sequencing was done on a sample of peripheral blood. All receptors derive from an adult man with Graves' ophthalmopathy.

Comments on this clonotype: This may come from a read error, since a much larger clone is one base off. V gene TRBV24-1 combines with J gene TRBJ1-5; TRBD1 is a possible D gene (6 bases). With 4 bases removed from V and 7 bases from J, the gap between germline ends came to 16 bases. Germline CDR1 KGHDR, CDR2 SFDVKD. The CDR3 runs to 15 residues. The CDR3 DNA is TGTGCCACCAGTGAGGGGGGGCAGGGCGGGCAGCCCCAGCATTTT. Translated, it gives CATSEGGQGGQPQHF.

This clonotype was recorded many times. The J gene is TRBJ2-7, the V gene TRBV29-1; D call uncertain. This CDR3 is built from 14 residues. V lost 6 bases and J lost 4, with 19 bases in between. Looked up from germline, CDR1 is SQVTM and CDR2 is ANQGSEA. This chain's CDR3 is CSVATTLSRYEQYF. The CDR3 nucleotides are TGCAGCGTCGCAACGACTCTCTCCCGTTACGAGCAGTACTTC.

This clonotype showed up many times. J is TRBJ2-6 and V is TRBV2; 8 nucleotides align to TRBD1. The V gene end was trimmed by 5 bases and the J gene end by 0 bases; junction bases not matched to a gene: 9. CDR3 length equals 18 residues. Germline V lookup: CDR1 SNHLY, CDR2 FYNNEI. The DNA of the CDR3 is TGTGCCAGCAGTAAGGGGGACAGGCGGAGCTCTGGGGCCAACGTCCTGACTTTC. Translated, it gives CASSKGDRRSSGANVLTF.

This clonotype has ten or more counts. Written as DNA, the CDR3 is TGTGCCATCAGCGAGGGCCCATTGGGGGACGAGCAGTACTTC. Amino acids: CAISEGPLGDEQYF. This sequence joins TRBV10-3 and TRBJ2-7; D possibly matches TRBD1 or TRBD2 (5 bases each). V lost 6 bases and J lost 5, with 17 bases in between. The CDR3 is 14 residues long. Germline V CDR1 and CDR2: ENHRY, SYGVKD.

In DNA form, the CDR3 reads TGTGCCAGCTTGGAACTTAACTATGGCTACACCTTC. This codes for CASLELNYGYTF. The gene calls are TRBV25-1 and TRBJ1-2; D call uncertain. The CDR3 length is 12 residues. Trimming cost V 8 bases and J 1 base, with 8 bases left between them. The germline CDR1 and CDR2 sequences are MGHDK and SYGVNS.

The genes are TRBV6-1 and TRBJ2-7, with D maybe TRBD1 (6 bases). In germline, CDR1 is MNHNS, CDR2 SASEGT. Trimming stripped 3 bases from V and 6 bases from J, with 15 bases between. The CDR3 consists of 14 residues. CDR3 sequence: CASSDPPNRVEQYF. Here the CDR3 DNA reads TGTGCCAGCAGTGACCCCCCCAACAGGGTCGAGCAGTACTTC.

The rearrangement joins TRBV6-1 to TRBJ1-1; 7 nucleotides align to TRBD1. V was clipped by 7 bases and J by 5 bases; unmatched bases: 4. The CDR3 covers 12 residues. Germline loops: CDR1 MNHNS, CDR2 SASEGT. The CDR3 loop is CASTGGGTEAFF. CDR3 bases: TGTGCCAGCACAGGGGGGGGGACTGAAGCTTTCTTT.

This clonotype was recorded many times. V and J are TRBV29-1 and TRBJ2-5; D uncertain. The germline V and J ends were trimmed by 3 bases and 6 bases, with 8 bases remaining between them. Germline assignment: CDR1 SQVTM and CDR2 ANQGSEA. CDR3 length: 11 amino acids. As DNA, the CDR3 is TGCAGCGTTGACGTCGCGAAGACCCAGTACTTC. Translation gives CSVDVAKTQYF.

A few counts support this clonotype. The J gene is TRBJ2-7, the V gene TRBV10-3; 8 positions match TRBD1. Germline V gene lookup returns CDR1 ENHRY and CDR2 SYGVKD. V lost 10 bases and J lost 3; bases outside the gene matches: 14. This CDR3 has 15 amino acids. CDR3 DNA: TGTGCCAGCAGGACCTCTGGACAGGGAGGCTACGAGCAGTACTTC. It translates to CASRTSGQGGYEQYF.

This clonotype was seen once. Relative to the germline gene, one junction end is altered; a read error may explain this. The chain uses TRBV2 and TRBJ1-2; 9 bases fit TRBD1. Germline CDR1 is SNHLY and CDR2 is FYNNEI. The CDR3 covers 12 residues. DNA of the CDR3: TGTGCCAAGGCAGGGACAGGGTATGGCTACACTTTC. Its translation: CAKAGTGYGYTF.

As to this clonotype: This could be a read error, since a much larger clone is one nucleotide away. CDR3 sequence: CASSEASNRAAYGYTF. CDR3 in DNA: TGTGCCAGCAGTGAAGCGAGTAACAGGGCGGCGTATGGCTACACCTTC. The rearrangement uses TRBV2 and TRBJ1-2, with a weak D call TRBD1 (6 bases). Germline CDR1 and CDR2: SNHLY and FYNNEI. Trimming took off 0 bases at V and 5 bases at J, with 16 bases between the two ends. This CDR3 has 16 residues.

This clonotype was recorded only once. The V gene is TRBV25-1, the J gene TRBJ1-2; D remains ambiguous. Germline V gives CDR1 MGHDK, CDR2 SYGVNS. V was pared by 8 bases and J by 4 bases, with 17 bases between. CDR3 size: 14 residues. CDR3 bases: TGTGCCAGCCTACTTTACGGAGGTTCCTATGGCTACACCTTC. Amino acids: CASLLYGGSYGYTF.

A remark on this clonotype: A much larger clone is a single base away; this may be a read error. The CDR3 here is CAGSLVANSNQPQHF. The CDR3, as DNA: TGTGCCGGCAGCTTAGTTGCCAATAGCAATCAGCCCCAGCATTTT. The V gene is TRBV7-2, the J gene TRBJ1-5, with no clear D. The CDR3 loop spans 15 amino acids. Germline V gene sequence: CDR1 SGHTA, CDR2 FQGNSA.

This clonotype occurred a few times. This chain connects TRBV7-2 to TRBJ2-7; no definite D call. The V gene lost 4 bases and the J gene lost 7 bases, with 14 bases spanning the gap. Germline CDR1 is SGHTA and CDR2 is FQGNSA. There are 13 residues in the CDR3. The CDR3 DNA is TGTGCCAGCAGCTCCAAGGGATACATAGAGCAGTACTTC. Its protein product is CASSSKGYIEQYF.

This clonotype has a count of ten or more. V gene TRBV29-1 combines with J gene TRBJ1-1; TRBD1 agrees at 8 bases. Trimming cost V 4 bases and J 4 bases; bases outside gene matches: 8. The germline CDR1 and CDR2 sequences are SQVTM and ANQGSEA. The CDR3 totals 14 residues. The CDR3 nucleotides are TGCAGCGTTGCCTTAGGAACAGGGGGCACTGAAGCTTTCTTT. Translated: CSVALGTGGTEAFF.

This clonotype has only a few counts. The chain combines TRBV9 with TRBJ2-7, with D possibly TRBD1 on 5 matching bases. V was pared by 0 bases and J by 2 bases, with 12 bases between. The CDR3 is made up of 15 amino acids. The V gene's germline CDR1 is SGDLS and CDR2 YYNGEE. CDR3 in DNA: TGTGCCAGCAGCGTAGATCCGACAGCCACCTACGAGCAGTACTTC. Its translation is CASSVDPTATYEQYF.

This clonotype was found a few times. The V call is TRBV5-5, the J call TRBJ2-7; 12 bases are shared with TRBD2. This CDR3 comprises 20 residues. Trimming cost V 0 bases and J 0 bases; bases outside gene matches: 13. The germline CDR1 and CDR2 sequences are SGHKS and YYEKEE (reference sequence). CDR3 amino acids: CASSLATSGGRTTLSYEQYF. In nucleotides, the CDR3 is TGTGCCAGCAGCTTGGCGACTAGCGGGGGCCGTACTACACTCTCCTACGAGCAGTACTTC.

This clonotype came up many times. DNA for the CDR3: TGCAGCGTAAAGTTGGCGGGAACTGACCAAGAGACCCAGTACTTC. This codes for CSVKLAGTDQETQYF. The V gene is TRBV29-1, the J gene TRBJ2-5; perhaps TRBD2 as D (6 bases). Per germline, CDR1 SQVTM and CDR2 ANQGSEA. V lost 6 bases and J 0 bases, leaving 17 bases between the germline ends. This CDR3 is built from 15 residues.

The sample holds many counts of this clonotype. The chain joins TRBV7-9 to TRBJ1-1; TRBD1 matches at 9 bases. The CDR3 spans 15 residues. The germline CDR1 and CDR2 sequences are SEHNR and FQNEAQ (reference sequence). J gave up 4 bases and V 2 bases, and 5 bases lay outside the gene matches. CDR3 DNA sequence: TGTGCCAGCAGCTTATCAGGACAGGGGACCACTGAAGCTTTCTTT. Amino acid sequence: CASSLSGQGTTEAFF. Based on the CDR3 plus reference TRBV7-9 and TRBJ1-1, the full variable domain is DTGVSQNPRHKITKRGQNVTFRCDPISEHNRLYWYRQTLGQGPEFLTYFQNEAQLEKSRLLSDRFSAERPKGSFSTLEIQRTEQGDSAMYLCASSLSGQGTTEAFFGQGTRLTVV.

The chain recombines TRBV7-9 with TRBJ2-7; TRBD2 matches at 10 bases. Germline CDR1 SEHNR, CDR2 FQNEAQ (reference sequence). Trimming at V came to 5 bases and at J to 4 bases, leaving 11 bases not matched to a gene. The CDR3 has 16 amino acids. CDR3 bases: TGTGCCAGCAGCCAAGGGCCCGGGACTAGCGATTACGAGCAGTACTTC. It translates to CASSQGPGTSDYEQYF.

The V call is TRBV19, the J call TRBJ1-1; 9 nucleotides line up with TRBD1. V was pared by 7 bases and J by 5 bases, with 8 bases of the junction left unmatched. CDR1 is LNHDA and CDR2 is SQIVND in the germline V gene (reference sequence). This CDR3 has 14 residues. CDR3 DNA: TGTGCCAGTACCCGGGACAGGGAATCTACTGAAGCTTTCTTT. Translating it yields CASTRDRESTEAFF.

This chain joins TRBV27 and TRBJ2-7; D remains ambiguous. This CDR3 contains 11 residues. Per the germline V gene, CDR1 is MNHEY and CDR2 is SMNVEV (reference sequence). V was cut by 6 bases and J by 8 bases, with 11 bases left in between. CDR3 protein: CASSRGRQQYF. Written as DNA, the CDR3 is TGTGCCAGCAGCCGCGGACGGCAGCAGTACTTC.

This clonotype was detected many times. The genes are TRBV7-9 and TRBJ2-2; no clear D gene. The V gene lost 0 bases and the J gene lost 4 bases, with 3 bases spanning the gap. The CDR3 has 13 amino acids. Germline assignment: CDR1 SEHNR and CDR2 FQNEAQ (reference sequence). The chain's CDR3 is CASSLASTGELFF. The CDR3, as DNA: TGTGCCAGCAGCTTAGCATCCACCGGGGAGCTGTTTTTT.

The CDR3 sequence is CSSGQPTYNSPLHF. The CDR3 nucleotides are TGCAGCTCGGGACAGCCTACCTATAATTCACCCCTCCACTTT. The rearrangement links TRBV29-1 to TRBJ1-6; 7 bases line up with TRBD1. CDR3 size: 14 residues. CDR1 is SQVTM and CDR2 is ANQGSEA in the germline V gene. Germline trimming cut 8 bases from V and 2 bases from J; bases unmatched to any gene: 6.

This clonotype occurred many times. This chain's CDR3 is CASSKGQGLSEQYF. The DNA for the CDR3 is TGTGCCAGCAGCAAGGGACAGGGCCTCTCCGAGCAGTACTTC. The genes are TRBV9 and TRBJ2-7; 9 positions agree with TRBD1. Germline trimming cut 4 bases from V and 6 bases from J; bases unmatched to any gene: 8. The germline V gene has CDR1 SGDLS and CDR2 YYNGEE. The CDR3 runs 14 residues.

DNA for the CDR3: TGTGCCAGCAGCCCCGACTGGATACAAGAGACCCAGTACTTC. It specifies CASSPDWIQETQYF. This sequence joins TRBV11-1 and TRBJ2-5; D call uncertain. The CDR3 runs to 14 residues. The V end was cut by 5 bases, the J end by 2 bases, with 12 bases between. Germline V gene data show CDR1 as SGHAT and CDR2 as FQDESV (reference sequence). Drawing the rest from reference TRBV11-1 and TRBJ2-5, the complete variable domain is EAEVAQSPRYKITEKSQAVAFWCDPISGHATLYWYRQILGQGPELLVQFQDESVVDDSQLPKDRFSAERLKGVDSTLKIQPAELGDSAMYLCASSPDWIQETQYFGPGTRLLVL.

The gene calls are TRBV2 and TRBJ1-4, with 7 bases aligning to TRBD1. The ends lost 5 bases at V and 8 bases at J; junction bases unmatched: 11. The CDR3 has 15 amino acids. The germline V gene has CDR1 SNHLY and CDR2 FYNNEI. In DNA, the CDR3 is TGTGCCAGCAGTACAATCACAGGGGTCGGGGAAAAACTGTTTTTT. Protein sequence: CASSTITGVGEKLFF.

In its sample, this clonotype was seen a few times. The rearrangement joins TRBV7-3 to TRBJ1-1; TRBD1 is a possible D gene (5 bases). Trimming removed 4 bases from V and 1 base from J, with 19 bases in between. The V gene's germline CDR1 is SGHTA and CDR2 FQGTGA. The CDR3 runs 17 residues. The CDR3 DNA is TGTGCCAGCAGCTCACCTCAGGGAGGTCGGTCGAACACTGAAGCTTTCTTT. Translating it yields CASSSPQGGRSNTEAFF.

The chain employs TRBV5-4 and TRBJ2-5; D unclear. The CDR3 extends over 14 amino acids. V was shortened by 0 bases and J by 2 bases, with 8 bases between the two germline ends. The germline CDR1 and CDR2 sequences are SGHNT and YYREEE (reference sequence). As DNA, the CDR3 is TGTGCCAGCAGCTTGGGCATTCGACAAGAGACCCAGTACTTC. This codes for CASSLGIRQETQYF.

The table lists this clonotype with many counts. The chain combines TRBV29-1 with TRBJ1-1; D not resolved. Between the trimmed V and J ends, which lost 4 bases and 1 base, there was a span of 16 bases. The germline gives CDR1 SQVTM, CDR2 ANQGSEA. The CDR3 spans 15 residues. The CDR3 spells CSVVKAVAANTEAFF. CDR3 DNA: TGCAGCGTTGTTAAGGCTGTGGCAGCGAACACTGAAGCTTTCTTT.

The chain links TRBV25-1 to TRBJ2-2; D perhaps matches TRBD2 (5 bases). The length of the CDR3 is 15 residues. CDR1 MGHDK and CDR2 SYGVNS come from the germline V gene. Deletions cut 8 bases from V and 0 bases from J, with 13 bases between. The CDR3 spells CASWDVGTNTGELFF. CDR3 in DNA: TGTGCCAGCTGGGATGTCGGGACGAACACCGGGGAGCTGTTTTTT.

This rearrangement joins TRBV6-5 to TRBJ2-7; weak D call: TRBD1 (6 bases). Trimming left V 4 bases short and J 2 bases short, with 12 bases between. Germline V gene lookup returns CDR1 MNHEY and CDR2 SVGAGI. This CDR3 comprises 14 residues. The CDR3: CASSFDRMPYEQYF. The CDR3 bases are TGTGCCAGCAGTTTCGACAGGATGCCCTACGAGCAGTACTTC.